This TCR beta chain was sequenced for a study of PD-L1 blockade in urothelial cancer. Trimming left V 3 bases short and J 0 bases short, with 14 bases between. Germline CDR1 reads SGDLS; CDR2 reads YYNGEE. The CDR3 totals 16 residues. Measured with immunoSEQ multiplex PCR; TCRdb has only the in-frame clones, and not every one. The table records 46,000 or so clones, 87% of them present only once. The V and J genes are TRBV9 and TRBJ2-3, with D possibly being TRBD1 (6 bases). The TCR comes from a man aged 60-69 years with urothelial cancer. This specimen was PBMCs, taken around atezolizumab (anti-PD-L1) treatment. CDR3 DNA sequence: TGTGCCAGCAGCGCGGGGACACTTTCTAGCACAGATACGCAGTATTTT. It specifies CASSAGTLSSTDTQYF.